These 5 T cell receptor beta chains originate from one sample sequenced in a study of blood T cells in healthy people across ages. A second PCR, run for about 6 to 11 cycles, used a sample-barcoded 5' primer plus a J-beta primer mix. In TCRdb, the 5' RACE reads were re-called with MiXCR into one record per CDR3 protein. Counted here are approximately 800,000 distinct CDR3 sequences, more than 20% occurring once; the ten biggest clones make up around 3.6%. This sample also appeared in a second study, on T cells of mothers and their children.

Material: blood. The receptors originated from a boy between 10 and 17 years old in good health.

The CDR3 DNA reads TGTGCCAGCAGCAAAGGGGCAGGGGTAGGAGAGACCCAGTACTTC. Its translation: CASSKGAGVGETQYF. The J gene is TRBJ2-5, the V gene TRBV21-1; the table names TRBD1, a call not compared with the DNA. TRBV21-1 corresponds to a pseudogene. This CDR3 is 15 amino acids long.

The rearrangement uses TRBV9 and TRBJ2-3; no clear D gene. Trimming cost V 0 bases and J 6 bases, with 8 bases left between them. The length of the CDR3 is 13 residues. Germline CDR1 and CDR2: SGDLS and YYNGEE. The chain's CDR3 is CASSVEYVDTQYF. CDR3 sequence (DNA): TGTGCCAGCAGCGTAGAGTATGTGGATACGCAGTATTTT.

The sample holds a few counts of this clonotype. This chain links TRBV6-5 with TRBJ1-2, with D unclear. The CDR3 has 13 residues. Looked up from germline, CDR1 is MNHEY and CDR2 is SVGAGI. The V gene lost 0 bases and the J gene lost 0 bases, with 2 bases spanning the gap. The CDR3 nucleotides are TGTGCCAGCAGTTACTCAGCTAACTATGGCTACACCTTC. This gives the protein CASSYSANYGYTF.

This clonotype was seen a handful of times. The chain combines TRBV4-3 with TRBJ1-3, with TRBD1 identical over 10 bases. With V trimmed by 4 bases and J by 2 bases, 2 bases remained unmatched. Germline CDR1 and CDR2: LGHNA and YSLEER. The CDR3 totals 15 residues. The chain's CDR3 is CASSPGTGAGNTIYF. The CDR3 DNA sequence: TGCGCCAGCAGCCCCGGGACAGGGGCTGGAAACACCATATATTTT.

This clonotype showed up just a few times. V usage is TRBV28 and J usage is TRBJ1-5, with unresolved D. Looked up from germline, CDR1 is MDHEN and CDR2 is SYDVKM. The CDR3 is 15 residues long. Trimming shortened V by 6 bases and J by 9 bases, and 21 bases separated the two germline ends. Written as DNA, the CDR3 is TGTGCCAGCAGGCGAAAGGACGGCCGATTGAGGCCCCAGCATTTT. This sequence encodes CASRRKDGRLRPQHF. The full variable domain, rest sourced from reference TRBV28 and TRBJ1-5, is DVKVTQSSRYLVKRTGEKVFLECVQDMDHENMFWYRQDPGLGLRLIYFSYDVKMKEKGDIPEGYSVSREKKERFSLILESASTNQTSMYLCASRRKDGRLRPQHFGDGTRLSIL.